The 24 T cell receptor beta chains presented below share a single source sample, sequenced in a study of identical twins. TCRdb recomputed calls from the 5' RACE reads with MiXCR, one row per CDR3 protein. This sample has 200,000 to 250,000 distinct CDR3 sequences, with 10% to 15% found just once. The same data also contributed to another study, on yellow fever vaccine responses in identical twins.

The sample comprised memory (CD45RO+) T cells sorted from blood. The receptor source for this set is a woman aged 18-29 years in good health.

This clonotype was observed a few times. V is TRBV20-1 and J is TRBJ2-7; tentatively, D is TRBD1 (6 bases). The length of the CDR3 is 12 residues. The V gene's germline CDR1 is DFQATT and CDR2 SNEGSKA (reference sequence). V was cut by 5 bases and J by 3 bases, with 11 bases left in between. This chain's CDR3 is CSAQGLGYEQYF. Written as DNA, the CDR3 is TGCAGTGCTCAGGGGTTGGGCTACGAGCAGTACTTC.

In its sample, this clonotype was seen a few times. The chain couples TRBV20-1 to TRBJ2-5, with 10 bases that match TRBD2. The length of the CDR3 is 15 residues. Looked up from germline, CDR1 is DFQATT and CDR2 is SNEGSKA (reference sequence). CDR3 amino acids: CSASSGGNLRETQYF. The CDR3 DNA reads TGCAGCGCCTCTAGCGGGGGAAACCTACGGGAGACCCAGTACTTC.

The table lists this clonotype with many counts. The chain carries TRBV29-1 and TRBJ2-7; 7 nucleotides match TRBD2. The CDR3 loop spans 13 amino acids. The J segment lost 2 bases and the V segment lost 1 base, leaving 2 bases of the junction unmatched. Germline V gives CDR1 SQVTM, CDR2 ANQGSEA. The CDR3 coding sequence is TGCAGCGTTGAAGGGCGGGGGACCTACGAGCAGTACTTC. Residues: CSVEGRGTYEQYF.

The table lists this clonotype with many counts. The J gene is TRBJ2-3, the V gene TRBV5-1, with D perhaps matching TRBD2 (6 bases). This CDR3 is built from 15 residues. The germline CDR1 and CDR2 sequences are SGHRS and YFSETQ. V was cut by 0 bases and J by 4 bases, with 12 bases left in between. The CDR3 sequence is CASSLESGGADTQYF. CDR3 nucleotides: TGCGCCAGCAGCTTGGAATCAGGCGGGGCAGATACGCAGTATTTT.

The gene calls are TRBV5-1 and TRBJ2-3; 7 bases line up with TRBD2. Germline CDR1 and CDR2: SGHRS and YFSETQ. Germline trimming cut 6 bases from V and 1 base from J; bases unmatched to any gene: 5. The CDR3 runs to 14 residues. CDR3 sequence: CASKGLAGTDTQYF. CDR3 in DNA: TGCGCCAGCAAAGGGCTAGCGGGCACAGATACGCAGTATTTT.

In its sample, this clonotype was seen a few times. The chain joins TRBV5-1 to TRBJ2-7, with a tentative D call TRBD1 (6 bases). Trimming took off 2 bases at V and 1 base at J, with 10 bases between the two ends. The V gene's germline CDR1 is SGHRS and CDR2 YFSETQ. The CDR3 loop spans 14 amino acids. The CDR3 DNA follows: TGCGCCAGCAGCTTTACTGGACAGTCCTACGAGCAGTACTTC. As protein: CASSFTGQSYEQYF. Full variable domain (rest looked up from reference TRBV5-1 and TRBJ2-7): KAGVTQTPRYLIKTRGQQVTLSCSPISGHRSVSWYQQTPGQGLQFLFEYFSETQRNKGNFPGRFSGRQFSNSRSEMNVSTLELGDSALYLCASSFTGQSYEQYFGPGTRLTVT.

This clonotype was recorded a few times. This chain links TRBV6-1 with TRBJ2-6, with a tentative D call TRBD2 (6 bases). V gave up 4 bases and J gave up 1 base, with 17 bases separating them. This CDR3 has 18 amino acids. The germline V gene has CDR1 MNHNS and CDR2 SASEGT. This CDR3 is CASSVTMGDFSGANVLTF. DNA of the CDR3: TGTGCCAGCAGTGTGACCATGGGGGACTTTTCTGGGGCCAACGTCCTGACTTTC.

This clonotype was seen only a few times. V is TRBV3-1 and J is TRBJ2-1, with D tentatively TRBD2 (7 bases). V lost 5 bases and J lost 0, with 29 bases in between. Per germline, CDR1 LGHDT and CDR2 YNNKEL (reference sequence). CDR3 length: 21 residues. CDR3 nucleotides: TGTGCCAGCAGCTTTTTTCGGGAAGGGGGGGTCGTAAAGATCTCCTACAATGAGCAGTTCTTC. This translates into CASSFFREGGVVKISYNEQFF.

This clonotype has a count of ten or more. The chain joins TRBV24-1 to TRBJ2-2, with D possibly called TRBD1 or TRBD2 (6 bases each). Looked up from germline, CDR1 is KGHDR and CDR2 is SFDVKD. The V end lost 3 bases, the J end lost 3 bases, and 13 bases lay between the germline ends. The CDR3 covers 16 residues. The CDR3 sequence: CATSDRGQGHTGELFF. The CDR3 nucleotides are TGTGCCACCAGTGATCGGGGGCAGGGTCACACCGGGGAGCTGTTTTTT.

The chain is built from TRBV7-2 and TRBJ2-1, with D maybe TRBD1 (6 bases). Germline loops: CDR1 SGHTA, CDR2 FQGNSA. CDR3 length equals 16 residues. V lost 0 bases to trimming and J lost 2 bases, with 11 bases between them. In DNA form, the CDR3 reads TGTGCCAGCAGCTTAGCGGGGGCTAGCACCTACAATGAGCAGTTCTTC. It codes for CASSLAGASTYNEQFF. The whole variable domain, remainder taken from reference TRBV7-2 and TRBJ2-1, is GAGVSQSPSNKVTEKGKDVELRCDPISGHTALYWYRQSLGQGLEFLIYFQGNSAPDKSGLPSDRFSAERTGGSVSTLTIQRTQQEDSAVYLCASSLAGASTYNEQFFGPGTRLTVL.

This clonotype showed up many times. The rearrangement links TRBV20-1 to TRBJ2-3, with D possibly TRBD2 on 5 matching bases. From germline, CDR1 is DFQATT and CDR2 SNEGSKA (reference sequence). The CDR3 consists of 14 residues. The germline V and J ends were trimmed by 6 bases and 1 base, with 14 bases remaining between them. DNA of the CDR3: TGCAGTGCAATAGACTACTACGGCACAGATACGCAGTATTTT. Its translation: CSAIDYYGTDTQYF.

The chain has TRBV11-2 and TRBJ2-7; 10 bases align to TRBD1. Germline V gene lookup returns CDR1 SGHAT and CDR2 FQNNGV. This CDR3 has 19 residues. J gave up 3 bases and V 2 bases, and 16 bases lay outside the gene matches. CDR3 amino acids: CASSLSAGTGVVRGYEQYF. CDR3 bases: TGTGCCAGCAGCTTATCCGCCGGGACAGGGGTCGTAAGGGGCTACGAGCAGTACTTC.

The V and J genes are TRBV9 and TRBJ1-3; D is uncertain. Germline loops: CDR1 SGDLS, CDR2 YYNGEE. V lost 0 bases, J lost 0 bases, and 7 bases lay in between. This CDR3 has 15 amino acids. Written as DNA, the CDR3 is TGTGCCAGCAGCGTAGGCCTTATCTCTGGAAACACCATATATTTT. Protein: CASSVGLISGNTIYF.

Many counts were recorded for this clonotype. The V call is TRBV24-1, the J call TRBJ2-3; TRBD1 agrees at 7 bases. Germline V gene sequence: CDR1 KGHDR, CDR2 SFDVKD. The V segment lost 9 bases and the J segment 2 bases; nucleotides outside the gene matches: 4. There are 13 residues in the CDR3. The CDR3 sequence: CATYGTDTDTQYF. The CDR3 nucleotides read TGTGCCACCTACGGGACAGACACAGATACGCAGTATTTT.

This clonotype was detected once. This sequence joins TRBV9 and TRBJ2-7; no clear D. V was clipped by 0 bases and J by 2 bases, with 9 bases between them. The CDR3 is 14 amino acids. The germline V gene encodes CDR1 SGDLS and CDR2 YYNGEE. CDR3 nucleotide sequence: TGTGCCAGCAGCGTAGCTCTCGGGCCCTACGAGCAGTACTTC. It is translated as CASSVALGPYEQYF.

This clonotype has only one observation. This chain connects TRBV12-3 or TRBV12-4 to TRBJ2-3; D not resolved. The CDR3 has 15 residues. V lost 3 bases and J 0 bases, leaving 10 bases between the germline ends. The CDR3 DNA reads TGTGCCAGCAGTTTTCTAAGGGCTAGCACAGATACGCAGTATTTT. Translating it yields CASSFLRASTDTQYF.

This clonotype has ten or more counts. The rearrangement joins TRBV24-1 to TRBJ2-7; TRBD1 is a possible D gene (6 bases). CDR1 and CDR2 (germline): KGHDR, SFDVKD. V lost 9 bases, J lost 3 bases, and 11 bases lay in between. The CDR3 loop spans 12 amino acids. Here the CDR3 DNA reads TGTGCCACCCAGGGACAAAACTACGAGCAGTACTTC. Translating gives CATQGQNYEQYF.

Only a few counts were recorded for this clonotype. CDR3: CASSQDNRGTDTQYF. In nucleotides, the CDR3 is TGCGCCAGCAGCCAAGACAACAGGGGTACAGATACGCAGTATTTT. The chain has TRBV4-3 and TRBJ2-3; TRBD1 aligns across 7 bases. CDR1 and CDR2 from the germline V gene are LGHNA and YSLEER. The CDR3 runs to 15 residues. Losses at the gene ends were 0 bases for V and 3 bases for J; bases not matched to a gene: 3.

This clonotype was picked up many times. The chain recombines TRBV3-1 with TRBJ1-1, with a weak D call TRBD1 (6 bases). V lost 3 bases and J 10 bases, leaving 18 bases between the germline ends. Germline CDR1 reads LGHDT; CDR2 reads YNNKEL (reference sequence). The CDR3 is 14 residues long. The CDR3, as DNA: TGTGCCAGCAGCCAGACCCGGGGGCGAGTAGGAGCTTTCTTT. Residues: CASSQTRGRVGAFF.

This chain joins TRBV14 and TRBJ2-3; 13 bases map to TRBD2. The trim removed 3 bases at V and 0 bases at J, leaving 6 bases unmatched. The CDR3 extends over 18 amino acids. Germline V lookup: CDR1 SGHDN, CDR2 FVKESK. CDR3 amino acids: CASSQWTSGSRSTDTQYF. In DNA form, the CDR3 reads TGTGCCAGCAGCCAGTGGACTAGCGGGAGCCGGAGCACAGATACGCAGTATTTT.

The chain employs TRBV4-3 and TRBJ2-5, with 9 bases matching TRBD2. The CDR3 loop spans 16 amino acids. After removal of 3 bases from V and 5 bases from J, the junction contained 10 bases not matched to a gene. The germline CDR1 and CDR2 sequences are LGHNA and YSLEER. In DNA, the CDR3 is TGCGCCAGCAGCCAGGGGGGTAGCGGGAGCCGGGAGACCCAGTACTTC. Translated, it gives CASSQGGSGSRETQYF.

J is TRBJ2-1 and V is TRBV4-3, with 11 nucleotides matching TRBD2. V lost 3 bases and J lost 7; bases outside the gene matches: 8. This CDR3 comprises 16 residues. Germline V gives CDR1 LGHNA, CDR2 YSLEER. The CDR3 bases are TGCGCCAGCAGCCAGGGTACTAGCGGGAGTGCAAATGAGCAGTTCTTC. This encodes CASSQGTSGSANEQFF.

Many counts were recorded for this clonotype. The chain employs TRBV20-1 and TRBJ2-5; a weak D match, TRBD2 (6 bases). This CDR3 is 12 amino acids long. Per the germline V gene, CDR1 is DFQATT and CDR2 is SNEGSKA (reference sequence). Trimming took off 0 bases at V and 4 bases at J, with 6 bases between the two ends. CDR3 amino acids: CSARDGRETQYF. CDR3 coding DNA: TGCAGTGCTAGAGACGGGAGAGAGACCCAGTACTTC.

This chain uses TRBV20-1 with TRBJ2-7, with 9 bases that match TRBD1. The CDR3 extends over 14 amino acids. Losses at the gene ends were 2 bases for V and 5 bases for J; bases not matched to a gene: 7. Per the germline V gene, CDR1 is DFQATT and CDR2 is SNEGSKA (reference sequence). CDR3 DNA: TGCAGTGCTAGACGATCCGGGACAGGGAACGAGCAGTACTTC. It codes for CSARRSGTGNEQYF.